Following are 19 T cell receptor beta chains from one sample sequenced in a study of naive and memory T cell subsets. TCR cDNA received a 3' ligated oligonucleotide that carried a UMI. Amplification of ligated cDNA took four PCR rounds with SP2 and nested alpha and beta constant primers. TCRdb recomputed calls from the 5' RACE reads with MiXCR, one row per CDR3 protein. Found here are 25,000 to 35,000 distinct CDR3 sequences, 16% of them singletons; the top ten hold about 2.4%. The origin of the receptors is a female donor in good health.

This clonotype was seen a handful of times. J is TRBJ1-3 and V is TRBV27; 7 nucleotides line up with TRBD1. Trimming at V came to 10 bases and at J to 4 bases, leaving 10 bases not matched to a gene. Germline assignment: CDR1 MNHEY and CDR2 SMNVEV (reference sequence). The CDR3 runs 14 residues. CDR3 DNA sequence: TGTGCCACCAAGAGCCCACAGGGGGGAAACACCATATATTTT. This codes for CATKSPQGGNTIYF.

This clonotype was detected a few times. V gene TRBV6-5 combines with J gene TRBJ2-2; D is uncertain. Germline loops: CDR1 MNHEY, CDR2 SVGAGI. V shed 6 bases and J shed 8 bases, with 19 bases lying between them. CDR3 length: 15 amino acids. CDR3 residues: CASRPRGTHGGELFF. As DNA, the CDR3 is TGTGCCAGCAGACCCCGAGGCACCCATGGTGGGGAGCTGTTTTTT.

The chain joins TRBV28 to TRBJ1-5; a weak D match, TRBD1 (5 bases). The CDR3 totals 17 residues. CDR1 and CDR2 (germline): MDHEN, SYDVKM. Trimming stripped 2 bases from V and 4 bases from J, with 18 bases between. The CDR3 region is CASSLGSVPGRNQPQHF. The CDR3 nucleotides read TGTGCCAGCAGTTTAGGGTCGGTTCCGGGGCGGAATCAGCCCCAGCATTTT. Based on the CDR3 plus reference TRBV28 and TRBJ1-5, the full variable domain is DVKVTQSSRYLVKRTGEKVFLECVQDMDHENMFWYRQDPGLGLRLIYFSYDVKMKEKGDIPEGYSVSREKKERFSLILESASTNQTSMYLCASSLGSVPGRNQPQHFGDGTRLSIL.

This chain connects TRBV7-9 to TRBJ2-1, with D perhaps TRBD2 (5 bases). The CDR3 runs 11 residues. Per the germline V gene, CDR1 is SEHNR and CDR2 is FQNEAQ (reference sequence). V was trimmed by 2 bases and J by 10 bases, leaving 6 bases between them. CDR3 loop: CASSLTGEQFF. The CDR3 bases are TGTGCCAGCAGCTTAACGGGGGAGCAGTTCTTC. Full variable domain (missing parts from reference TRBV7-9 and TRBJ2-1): DTGVSQNPRHKITKRGQNVTFRCDPISEHNRLYWYRQTLGQGPEFLTYFQNEAQLEKSRLLSDRFSAERPKGSFSTLEIQRTEQGDSAMYLCASSLTGEQFFGPGTRLTVL.

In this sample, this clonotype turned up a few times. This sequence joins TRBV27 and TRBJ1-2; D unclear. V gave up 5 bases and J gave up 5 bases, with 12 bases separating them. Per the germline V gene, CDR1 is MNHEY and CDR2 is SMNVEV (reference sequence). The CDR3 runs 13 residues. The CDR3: CASSLRAGYGYTF. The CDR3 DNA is TGTGCCAGCAGTCTTCGGGCAGGATATGGCTACACCTTC.

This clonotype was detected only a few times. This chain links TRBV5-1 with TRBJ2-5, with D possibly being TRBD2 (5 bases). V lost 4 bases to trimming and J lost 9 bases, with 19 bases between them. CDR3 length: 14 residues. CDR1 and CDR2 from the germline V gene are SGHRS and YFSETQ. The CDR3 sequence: CASSPTTPGRPQYF. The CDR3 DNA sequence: TGCGCCAGCAGCCCGACTACCCCGGGGAGACCCCAGTACTTC. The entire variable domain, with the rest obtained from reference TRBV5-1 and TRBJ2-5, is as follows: KAGVTQTPRYLIKTRGQQVTLSCSPISGHRSVSWYQQTPGQGLQFLFEYFSETQRNKGNFPGRFSGRQFSNSRSEMNVSTLELGDSALYLCASSPTTPGRPQYFGPGTRLLVL.

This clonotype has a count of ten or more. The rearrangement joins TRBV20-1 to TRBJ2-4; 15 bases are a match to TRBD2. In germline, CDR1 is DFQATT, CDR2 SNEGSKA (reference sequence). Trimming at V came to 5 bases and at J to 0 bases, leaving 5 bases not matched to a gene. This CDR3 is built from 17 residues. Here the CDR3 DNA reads TGCAGTGCTGGGGGACTAGCGGGGGGCCAAGCCAAAAACATTCAGTACTTC. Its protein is CSAGGLAGGQAKNIQYF.

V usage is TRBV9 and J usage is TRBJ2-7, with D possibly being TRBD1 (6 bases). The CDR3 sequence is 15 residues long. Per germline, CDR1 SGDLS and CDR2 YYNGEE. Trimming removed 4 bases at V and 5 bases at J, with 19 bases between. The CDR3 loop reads CASSRYGRGLDEQYF. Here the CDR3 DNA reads TGTGCCAGCAGCCGATATGGCAGGGGCTTAGACGAGCAGTACTTC.

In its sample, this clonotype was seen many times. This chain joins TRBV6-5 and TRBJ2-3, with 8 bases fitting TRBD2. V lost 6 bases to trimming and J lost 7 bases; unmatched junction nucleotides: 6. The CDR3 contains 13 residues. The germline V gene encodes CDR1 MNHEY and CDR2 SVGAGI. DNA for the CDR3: TGTGCCAGCAGGATAGCGGGGTTTCATACGCAGTATTTT. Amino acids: CASRIAGFHTQYF.

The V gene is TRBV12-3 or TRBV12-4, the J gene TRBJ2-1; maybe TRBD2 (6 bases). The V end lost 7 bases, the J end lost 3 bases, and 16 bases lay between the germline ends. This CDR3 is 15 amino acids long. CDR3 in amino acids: CASTKDLANYNEQFF. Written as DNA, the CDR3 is TGTGCCAGCACTAAAGACCTAGCGAACTACAATGAGCAGTTCTTC.

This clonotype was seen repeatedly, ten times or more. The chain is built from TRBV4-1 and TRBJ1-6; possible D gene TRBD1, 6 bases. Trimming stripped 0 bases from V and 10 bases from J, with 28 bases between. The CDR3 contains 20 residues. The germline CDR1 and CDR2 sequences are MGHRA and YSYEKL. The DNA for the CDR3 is TGCGCCAGCAGCCAAGAACGGGCAGGGACAATACCCTCGGGTGCCTCACCCCTCCACTTT. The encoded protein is CASSQERAGTIPSGASPLHF.

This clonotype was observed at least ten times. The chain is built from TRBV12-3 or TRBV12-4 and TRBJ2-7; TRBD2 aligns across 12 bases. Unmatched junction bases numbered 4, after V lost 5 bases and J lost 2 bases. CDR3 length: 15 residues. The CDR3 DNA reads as TGTGCCAGCAGTGCACTAGCGGGGGGTGCCTACGAGCAGTACTTC. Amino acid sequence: CASSALAGGAYEQYF.

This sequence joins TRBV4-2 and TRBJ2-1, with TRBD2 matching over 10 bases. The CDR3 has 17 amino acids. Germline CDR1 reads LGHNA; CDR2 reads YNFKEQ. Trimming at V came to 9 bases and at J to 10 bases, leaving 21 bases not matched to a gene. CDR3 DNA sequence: TGTGCCAGTCTCAACAAAGAAGCGGGGGGGCCGGCGGGCGAGCAGTTCTTC. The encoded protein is CASLNKEAGGPAGEQFF.

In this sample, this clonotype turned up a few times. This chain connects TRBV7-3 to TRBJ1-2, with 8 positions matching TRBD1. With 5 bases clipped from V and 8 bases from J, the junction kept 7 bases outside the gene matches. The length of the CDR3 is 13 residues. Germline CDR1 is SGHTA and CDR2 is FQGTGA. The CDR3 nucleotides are TGTGCCAGCAGCCCTCAGGGGGCTGAGGGCTACACCTTC. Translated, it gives CASSPQGAEGYTF.

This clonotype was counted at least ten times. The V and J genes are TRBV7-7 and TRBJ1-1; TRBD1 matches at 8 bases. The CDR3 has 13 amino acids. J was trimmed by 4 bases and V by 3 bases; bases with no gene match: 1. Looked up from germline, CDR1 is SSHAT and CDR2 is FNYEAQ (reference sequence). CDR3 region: CASSFDRGTEAFF. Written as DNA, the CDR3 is TGTGCCAGCAGCTTTGACAGGGGCACTGAAGCTTTCTTT.

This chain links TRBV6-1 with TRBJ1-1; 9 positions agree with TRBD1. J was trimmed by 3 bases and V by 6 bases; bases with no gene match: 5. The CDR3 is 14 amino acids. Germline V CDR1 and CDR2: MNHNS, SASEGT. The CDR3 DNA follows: TGTGCCAGCAGGGCGACAGGGGGTCACACTGAAGCTTTCTTT. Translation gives CASRATGGHTEAFF.

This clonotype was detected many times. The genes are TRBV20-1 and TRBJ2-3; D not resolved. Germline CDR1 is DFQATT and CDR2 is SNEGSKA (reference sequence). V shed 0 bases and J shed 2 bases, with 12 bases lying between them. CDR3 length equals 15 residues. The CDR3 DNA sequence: TGCAGTGCTAGAGATGGCCGCCAGGACACAGATACGCAGTATTTT. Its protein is CSARDGRQDTDTQYF.

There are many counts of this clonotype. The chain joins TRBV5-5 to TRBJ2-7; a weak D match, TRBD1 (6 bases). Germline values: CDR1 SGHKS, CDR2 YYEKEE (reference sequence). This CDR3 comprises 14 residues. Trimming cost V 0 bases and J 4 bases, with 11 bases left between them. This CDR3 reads CASSLVLGTYEQYF. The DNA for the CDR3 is TGTGCCAGCAGCTTGGTGTTAGGGACATACGAGCAGTACTTC. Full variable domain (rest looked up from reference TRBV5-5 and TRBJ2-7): DAGVTQSPTHLIKTRGQQVTLRCSPISGHKSVSWYQQVLGQGPQFIFQYYEKEERGRGNFPDRFSARQFPNYSSELNVNALLLGDSALYLCASSLVLGTYEQYFGPGTRLTVT.

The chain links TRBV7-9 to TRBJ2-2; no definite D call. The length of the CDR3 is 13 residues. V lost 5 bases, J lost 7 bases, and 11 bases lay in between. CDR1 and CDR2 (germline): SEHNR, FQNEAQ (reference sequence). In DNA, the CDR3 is TGTGCCAGCAGCCCGGTGGCGAGCGGGGAGCTGTTTTTT. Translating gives CASSPVASGELFF.